The 30 T cell receptor beta chains presented below share a single source sample, sequenced in a study of cytomegalovirus exposure and HLA in healthy donors. With 60 Vbeta and 13 Jbeta primers, the PCR was carried out. Some clones are missing from TCRdb's copy, which holds only in-frame ones; the method was immunoSEQ multiplex PCR. The sample lists some 200,000 clones; around four fifths were seen once. The sequenced sample was PBMCs. The receptor source for this set is a woman between 35 and 50 years old in good health and CMV-seronegative.

The CDR3 sequence is CSANPWPKLFF. In DNA, the CDR3 is TGCAGTGCTAACCCGTGGCCAAAACTGTTTTTT. J is TRBJ1-4 and V is TRBV20-1; D uncertain. The length of the CDR3 is 11 residues. Looked up from germline, CDR1 is DFQATT and CDR2 is SNEGSKA (reference sequence). V lost 4 bases and J lost 10, with 10 bases in between.

CDR3 loop: CASSEGKLADTQYF. The CDR3 coding sequence is TGCGCCAGCAGTGAGGGGAAGCTAGCGGATACGCAGTATTTT. The chain employs TRBV5-1 and TRBJ2-3, with D maybe TRBD2 (6 bases). V was pared by 5 bases and J by 6 bases, with 16 bases between. The CDR3 extends over 14 amino acids. CDR1 is SGHRS, CDR2 YFSETQ, per germline.

The rearrangement uses TRBV30 and TRBJ1-1; 7 bases map to TRBD1. Per germline, CDR1 GTSNPN and CDR2 SVGIG (reference sequence). This CDR3 is 13 amino acids long. The junction had 2 bases not matched to a gene; V was cut back by 3 bases and J by 1 base. DNA of the CDR3: TGTGCCTGGAGAAGGGGGCCGAACACTGAAGCTTTCTTT. Encoded protein: CAWRRGPNTEAFF.

The gene calls are TRBV5-4 and TRBJ1-3, with a possible D match to TRBD1 (5 bases). Trimming cost V 3 bases and J 1 base, with 17 bases left between them. Germline CDR1 reads SGHNT; CDR2 reads YYREEE (reference sequence). This CDR3 has 17 residues. CDR3 protein: CASSSYREGRSGNTIYF. CDR3 nucleotide sequence: TGTGCCAGCAGCTCGTATAGGGAGGGGCGATCTGGAAACACCATATATTTT.

This chain connects TRBV2 to TRBJ1-4; no clear D gene. This CDR3 is built from 15 residues. Trimming removed 5 bases at V and 0 bases at J, with 10 bases between. Germline V gives CDR1 SNHLY, CDR2 FYNNEI. For the CDR3, the DNA is TGTGCCAGCAGTCTAGTCAGAACAACTAATGAAAAACTGTTTTTT. Translating gives CASSLVRTTNEKLFF.

This clone has a handful of counts. The V gene is TRBV7-9, the J gene TRBJ2-1, with 8 bases aligning to TRBD1. CDR3 size: 16 residues. Per germline, CDR1 SEHNR and CDR2 FQNEAQ (reference sequence). With 5 bases clipped from V and 2 bases from J, the junction kept 8 bases outside the gene matches. Written as DNA, the CDR3 is TGTGCCAGCAGCGAGAGAGGGACAGGAGCCTACAATGAGCAGTTCTTC. Protein: CASSERGTGAYNEQFF.

V gene TRBV4-3 combines with J gene TRBJ2-7; 10 bases fit TRBD1. Per germline, CDR1 LGHNA and CDR2 YSLEER. The CDR3 sequence is 15 residues long. V shed 5 bases and J 3 bases; nucleotides not matched to a gene: 7. CDR3 region: CASSYGTGDDYEQYF. DNA of the CDR3: TGCGCCAGCAGCTACGGGACAGGGGACGACTACGAGCAGTACTTC.

The V gene is TRBV5-1, the J gene TRBJ2-1; TRBD2 matches 7 bases. V gave up 3 bases and J gave up 4 bases; unmatched junction bases: 7. The CDR3 is 15 residues long. CDR1 SGHRS and CDR2 YFSETQ come from the germline V gene. In nucleotides, the CDR3 is TGCGCCAGCAGCTGGGCCGGGGGGAGTTACAATGAGCAGTTCTTC. Encoded protein: CASSWAGGSYNEQFF.

This chain links TRBV10-3 with TRBJ2-5; a possible D gene is TRBD1 (5 bases). Germline loops: CDR1 ENHRY, CDR2 SYGVKD. The CDR3 extends over 15 amino acids. V was pared by 0 bases and J by 3 bases, with 11 bases between. CDR3: CAISESKTAKETQYF. The CDR3 DNA reads as TGTGCCATCAGTGAGTCCAAGACAGCAAAAGAGACCCAGTACTTC.

The rearrangement joins TRBV4-1 to TRBJ1-2; no definite D call. Per germline, CDR1 MGHRA and CDR2 YSYEKL. The CDR3 sequence is 15 residues long. Trimming left V 1 base short and J 2 bases short, with 11 bases between. CDR3 amino acids: CASSQGGGGNYGYTF. CDR3 sequence (DNA): TGCGCCAGCAGCCAAGGCGGAGGTGGGAACTATGGCTACACCTTC.

The chain links TRBV4-2 to TRBJ1-2; no clear D gene. CDR1 is LGHNA and CDR2 is YNFKEQ in the germline V gene. The CDR3 totals 13 residues. V was cut by 0 bases and J by 7 bases, with 9 bases left in between. The CDR3 here is CASSQEIEGGYTF. The CDR3 DNA follows: TGTGCCAGCAGCCAAGAGATTGAGGGTGGCTACACCTTC.

V gene TRBV2 combines with J gene TRBJ1-6; TRBD1 is a possible D gene (6 bases). This CDR3 is 14 amino acids long. Germline CDR1 is SNHLY and CDR2 is FYNNEI. Trimming took off 8 bases at V and 7 bases at J, with 15 bases between the two ends. Here the CDR3 DNA reads TGTGCCAGCGACCCGGGACACAAAAATTCACCCCTCCACTTT. It specifies CASDPGHKNSPLHF.

This clone showed up just once. V and J are TRBV7-8 and TRBJ2-5, with D possibly TRBD2 on 6 matching bases. The J call is uncertain, as TRBJ2-7 better fits the DNA end. Germline loops: CDR1 SGHVS, CDR2 FQNEAQ. CDR3 size: 15 residues. The CDR3, as DNA: TGTGCCAGCAGCTTAGATGTGGCGGGAAGTTACGAGCAGTACTTC. It specifies CASSLDVAGSYEQYF.

This sequence joins TRBV5-4 and TRBJ1-2; 7 bases fit TRBD1. With 4 bases clipped from V and 6 bases from J, the junction kept 12 bases outside the gene matches. This CDR3 comprises 15 residues. Per the germline V gene, CDR1 is SGHNT and CDR2 is YYREEE (reference sequence). The CDR3 spells CASSLKGGAENGYTF. CDR3 coding DNA: TGTGCCAGCAGCCTGAAAGGGGGCGCGGAAAATGGCTACACCTTC.

The V call is TRBV18, the J call TRBJ1-6; D is unclear. From germline, CDR1 is KGHSH and CDR2 LQKENI. The V gene lost 6 bases and the J gene lost 0 bases, with 6 bases spanning the gap. This CDR3 contains 14 residues. The chain's CDR3 is CASSMSSYNSPLHF. CDR3 nucleotides: TGTGCCAGCTCGATGAGCTCCTATAATTCACCCCTCCACTTT.

This clone appeared once. The chain couples TRBV7-9 to TRBJ1-2, with 7 bases that match TRBD1. The length of the CDR3 is 13 residues. Germline-derived CDR1 and CDR2 are SEHNR and FQNEAQ (reference sequence). J gave up 12 bases and V 5 bases, and 12 bases lay outside the gene matches. In DNA form, the CDR3 reads TGTGCCAGCAGCCCTAGACAGGGAGAAGGAGACACCTTC. Translated: CASSPRQGEGDTF.

The V call is TRBV5-1, the J call TRBJ2-6; D is unresolved. Germline values: CDR1 SGHRS, CDR2 YFSETQ. Trimming cost V 1 base and J 2 bases, with 4 bases left between them. The CDR3 is 14 residues long. The CDR3: CASSLTAGANVLTF. CDR3 in DNA: TGCGCCAGCAGCTTGACAGCTGGGGCCAACGTCCTGACTTTC.

The gene calls are TRBV7-6 and TRBJ2-1, with 10 nucleotides matching TRBD1. Germline CDR1 is SGHVS and CDR2 is FNYEAQ. CDR3 length equals 15 residues. J lost 8 bases, V lost 4 bases, and 8 bases had no gene match. CDR3 protein: CASSSPGQGPDEQFF. The CDR3 region has the DNA TGTGCCAGCAGCTCTCCGGGACAGGGGCCTGATGAGCAGTTCTTC.

The chain combines TRBV11-2 with TRBJ2-2; D unclear. Germline V gene sequence: CDR1 SGHAT, CDR2 FQNNGV. The CDR3 sequence is 14 residues long. V was trimmed by 5 bases and J by 1 base, leaving 8 bases between them. The DNA of the CDR3 is TGTGCCAGCAGCCCAACAGTGAACACCGGGGAGCTGTTTTTT. Translation: CASSPTVNTGELFF.

V and J are TRBV28 and TRBJ2-1; D may be TRBD1 (6 bases). Trimming took off 4 bases at V and 4 bases at J, with 11 bases between the two ends. Per the germline V gene, CDR1 is MDHEN and CDR2 is SYDVKM. This CDR3 spans 14 amino acids. The CDR3 spells CASSSTGRYNEQFF. In DNA, the CDR3 is TGTGCCAGCAGTTCTACAGGGAGATACAATGAGCAGTTCTTC.

In DNA, the CDR3 is TGTGCCAGCAGCTTGAGCGGGGGGGAGCACAAGACCCAGTACTTC. Protein: CASSLSGGEHKTQYF. The V gene is TRBV5-4, the J gene TRBJ2-5; 10 bases are a match to TRBD2. Trimming removed 1 base from V and 6 bases from J; junction bases left unmatched: 6. CDR1 is SGHNT and CDR2 is YYREEE in the germline V gene (reference sequence). The length of the CDR3 is 15 residues.

The chain links TRBV5-1 to TRBJ1-2; TRBD1 is a possible D gene (5 bases). This CDR3 has 14 residues. Trimming removed 4 bases from V and 3 bases from J, with 13 bases in between. Germline CDR1 reads SGHRS; CDR2 reads YFSETQ. The CDR3 nucleotides read TGCGCCAGCAGCCCACCGACAGCGTACTATGGCTACACCTTC. It is translated as CASSPPTAYYGYTF.

The rearrangement links TRBV30 to TRBJ2-7; TRBD1 aligns across 7 bases. Germline CDR1 is GTSNPN and CDR2 is SVGIG (reference sequence). The CDR3 loop spans 12 amino acids. V was clipped by 8 bases and J by 3 bases; unmatched bases: 7. The CDR3 region has the DNA TGTGCCGGCGACAGGGTTGGCTACGAGCAGTACTTC. Translating it yields CAGDRVGYEQYF.

This clone was seen a few times. The chain couples TRBV10-2 to TRBJ1-1, with D tentatively TRBD1 (6 bases). V was cut by 6 bases and J by 0 bases, with 11 bases left in between. The germline V gene encodes CDR1 WSHSY and CDR2 SAAADI. The CDR3 is 14 amino acids. The CDR3 DNA follows: TGCGCCAGCAGCGGACAGATGATGAACACTGAAGCTTTCTTT. This translates into CASSGQMMNTEAFF.

The chain links TRBV11-2 to TRBJ1-1; D gene uncertain. The germline V gene has CDR1 SGHAT and CDR2 FQNNGV. Deletions cut 2 bases from V and 2 bases from J, with 6 bases between. This CDR3 contains 13 residues. The CDR3, as DNA: TGTGCCAGCAGCTTACCAGGAAACACTGAAGCTTTCTTT. It codes for CASSLPGNTEAFF. Using reference TRBV11-2 and TRBJ1-1 for the parts outside the CDR3, the full variable domain is EAGVAQSPRYKIIEKRQSVAFWCNPISGHATLYWYQQILGQGPKLLIQFQNNGVVDDSQLPKDRFSAERLKGVDSTLKIQPAKLEDSAVYLCASSLPGNTEAFFGQGTRLTVV.

The rearrangement links TRBV6-1 to TRBJ2-1; 8 nucleotides match TRBD2. Germline trimming cut 3 bases from V and 9 bases from J; bases unmatched to any gene: 10. The CDR3 consists of 15 residues. Germline loops: CDR1 MNHNS, CDR2 SASEGT. The CDR3 region has the DNA TGTGCCAGCAGTGAGCGGCCTAGCGGGCGGCGTGAGCAGTTCTTC. Its protein is CASSERPSGRREQFF.

A single count supports this clone. V and J are TRBV5-6 and TRBJ2-5, with 8 bases aligning to TRBD1. CDR1 is SGHDT and CDR2 is YYEEEE in the germline V gene. V lost 4 bases to trimming and J lost 4 bases; unmatched junction nucleotides: 3. The CDR3 loop spans 13 amino acids. CDR3 amino acids: CASSPTGGETQYF. In DNA, the CDR3 is TGTGCCAGCAGCCCTACAGGGGGAGAGACCCAGTACTTC.

This chain uses TRBV4-1 with TRBJ2-5; TRBD1 matches at 9 bases. V lost 1 base, J lost 5 bases, and 8 bases stayed unmatched. Per germline, CDR1 MGHRA and CDR2 YSYEKL. CDR3 size: 16 residues. The CDR3 DNA reads TGCGCCAGCAGCCAAGCTAACAGGGGGCTCGGGGAGACCCAGTACTTC. Protein product: CASSQANRGLGETQYF.

V and J are TRBV19 and TRBJ1-2, with no clear D. V was clipped by 1 base and J by 4 bases, with 7 bases between them. Germline CDR1 reads LNHDA; CDR2 reads SQIVND (reference sequence). The CDR3 is made up of 13 amino acids. CDR3 bases: TGTGCCAGTAGTATAGGGACTTCCTATGGCTACACCTTC. Translating gives CASSIGTSYGYTF.

This clone was recorded a few times. The V and J genes are TRBV6-6 and TRBJ2-6; D is unclear. V gave up 10 bases and J gave up 0 bases, with 7 bases separating them. The CDR3 has 13 amino acids. Per the germline V gene, CDR1 is MNHNY and CDR2 is SVGAGI (reference sequence). CDR3 in amino acids: CATQASGANVLTF. CDR3 sequence (DNA): TGTGCCACCCAGGCCTCTGGGGCCAACGTCCTGACTTTC.